This entry is about one T cell receptor beta chain. The antigen this receptor binds is unknown. Per-base qualities were not stored, and no clone one base away is much larger. The immunoSEQ Assay, a bias-controlled multiplex PCR, was used to amplify TCRbeta CDR3 regions from genomic DNA. The original pipeline was this. Nucleated cell counts per sample were estimated from amplification of reference gene primers within the assay. Sequence reads were collapsed and filtered to measure the absolute abundance of every unique TCRbeta CDR3 rearrangement. For each sample, productive Simpson clonality was calculated by taking the square root of Simpson's diversity index across productive rearrangements. The immuneACCESS repertoire file appears here via TCRdb, limited to in-frame rearrangements. These files lack a portion of the clones; in checked studies, under half of the deficit traces to unresolved V genes, and the cause of the others is not known. V, J and clone size were drawn from that table, and D and trimming were deduced from the DNA. The sample contains about 240,000 clones, approximately 85% of them found a single time. The ten top clones hold over 10% of the sample.

The CDR3 has 15 amino acids, counting the end cysteine and phenylalanine. The DNA shown is the 45-base CDR3, in frame from base 1. CDR1 SGHAT and CDR2 FQNNGV were looked up in the germline V gene. V is pared back by 8 bases and J by 13 bases, with 28 bases lying between the germline termini. Each collaborating institution followed its own protocols to collect whole blood in K2EDTA tubes. For TCRbeta analysis, collaborators shipped samples as frozen whole blood, isolated PBMCs, or DNA extracted from either of those sample types. These data originate in a study of blood T cell repertoires in COVID-19 (TCRdb year 2020). Regarding the study in general: The collaborator samples originated in the United States, Italy and Spain and spanned the acute and convalescent phases of COVID-19. The prospective study material was composed of cDNA or gDNA derived from T cells, B-cell-depleted T cells, or PBMCs. Subjects who had been exposed to COVID-19, were actively infected with it, or had recovered from it provided the deeply sampled blood TCRbeta repertoires that made up the dataset. The repertoires were released in a freely available public database meant as a resource for research on the immune response to SARS-CoV-2. The samples were drawn from the first 160 participants of the ongoing ImmuneRACE study and from 1,254 subjects provided by 6 global collaborators. Nearly every sample came with metadata listing a de-identified subject ID, COVID-19 status, age in years and sex. Where HLA class I and class II types were available, the types were taken from metadata supplied by the sample provider, not from assay-based typing.

Points the paper makes about the study in general: How much clinical and demographic metadata was included differed by source and by participant, and the metadata was provided uncurated.

This TCR came from a woman in her sixties or seventies with active or convalescent COVID-19. The sample consisted of peripheral blood. The chain is made from TRBV11-2 and TRBJ2-3, and possibly TRBD1, on 6 matching bases. The CDR3 protein: CASSFQGLYREPKYF. The DNA sequence reads TGTGCCAGCTCCTTCCAGGGGCTATACAGGGAGCCAAAGTATTTT.